These T cell receptor beta chains were read from a single sample in a study of blood T cell repertoires in COVID-19. Profiled with immunoSEQ multiplex PCR; TCRdb holds only in-frame clones, not every one. The table shows some 160,000 clones, with around 83% occurring only once. The sample consisted of peripheral blood. Source of these receptors: a man between 65 and 85 years old who had recovered from COVID-19. Each CDR3 is given without its conserved first and last residue.

v_call | cdr3_aa
TRBV5-1 | ASSPGQGGSPLH
TRBV6-1 | ASSEARQFNEKLF
TRBV7-8 | ASSYGGQSYSGNTIY
TRBV11-1 | ASFLLGGTGIYEQY
TRBV10-2 | ASRLGQGVLNTEAF
TRBV19 | ASSIPTGVGPQH
TRBV18 | ASGPYRGRDEKLF
TRBV4-3 | ASSQDEGGGELF
TRBV6-2/TRBV6-3 | ASSPGHQLLGELF
TRBV10-2 | ATGTGPDTQY
TRBV3-1/TRBV3-2 | ASSFGTHEETQY
TRBV11-2 | ASSQVSGNTIY
TRBV28 | ASSETGSSNQPQH
TRBV29-1 | SVVTPSGASYEQY
TRBV9 | ASSGGLATYNEQF
TRBV5-4 | ASSSRTGSSYNEQF
TRBV10-2 | ASSELPTGNGNQPQH
TRBV7-2 | ASSLTLAGGPTDTQY
TRBV18 | ASSPHPLTTGSPLH
TRBV18 | ASSPTSGSAGELF
TRBV19 | ASSTPGQINEQF
TRBV11-2 | ASSLEASRRLYEQY
TRBV28 | ASRMGRLAGANEQF
TRBV5-1 | ASSSGLAALYNEQF
TRBV20-1 | SASKGSGATTEAF
TRBV5-1 | ASSFRRGSNEQF
TRBV18 | ASSPNRPAGLPGEQY
TRBV5-1 | ARRGGANSRAETQY
TRBV9 | ASSQGSTATGELF
TRBV12-5 | ASGLAGTGLLNTEAF
TRBV7-6 | ASSLGQLVSGANVLT
TRBV5-5 | ASSWTGGSNSPLH
TRBV28 | ASRIDRVAVGTEAF
TRBV6-5 | ASTLSGSGNGELF
TRBV7-2 | ASSLSFGKLF
TRBV10-3 | AIRDRGAGGPGSTDTQY
TRBV21-1 | ASSANLTKNSPLH
TRBV6-5 | ASSQREGPHEQY
TRBV5-1 | ASSLGQTFTGELF
TRBV4-1 | ASSQDRTRRTDTQY
TRBV6-5 | ASSYADGHTYEQY
TRBV7-8 | ASSLQGTTEAF
TRBV9 | ASSVGGGQSSYNEQF
TRBV7-2 | ASSTRDGQSGNTIY
TRBV12-3/TRBV12-4 | ASRPGLAGEQY
TRBV18 | ASVGGDSEAF
TRBV7-9 | ASSVSRISYEQY
TRBV5-1 | ASSPGLAGRSDTQY
TRBV10-3 | AISESRIATEGQF
TRBV6-5 | ASSERESYEQY
TRBV7-3 | ASSSDPGGQETQY
TRBV11-2 | ASNNLAGDYEQY
TRBV11-2 | ASSLVAGGPYEQY
TRBV7-2 | ASSLSRPQGTQY
TRBV11-2 | ASSLGSASYYGYT
TRBV9 | ASSVAPSGSDDEQF
TRBV15 | ATSKDPGQGFYEQY